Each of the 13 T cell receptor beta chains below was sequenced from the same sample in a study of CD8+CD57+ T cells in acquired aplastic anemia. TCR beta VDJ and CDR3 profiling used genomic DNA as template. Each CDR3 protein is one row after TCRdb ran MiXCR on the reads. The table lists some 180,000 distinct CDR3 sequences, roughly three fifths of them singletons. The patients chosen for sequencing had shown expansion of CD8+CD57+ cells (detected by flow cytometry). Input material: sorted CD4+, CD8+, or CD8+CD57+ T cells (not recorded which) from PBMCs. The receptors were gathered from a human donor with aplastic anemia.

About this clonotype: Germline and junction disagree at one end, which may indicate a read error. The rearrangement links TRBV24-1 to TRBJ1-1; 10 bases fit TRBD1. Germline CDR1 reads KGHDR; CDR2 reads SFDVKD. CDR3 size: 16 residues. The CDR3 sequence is CATDRGGQGRATEAFF. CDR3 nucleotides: TGTGCCACGGACAGGGGGGGACAGGGGAGAGCCACTGAAGCTTTTTTT.

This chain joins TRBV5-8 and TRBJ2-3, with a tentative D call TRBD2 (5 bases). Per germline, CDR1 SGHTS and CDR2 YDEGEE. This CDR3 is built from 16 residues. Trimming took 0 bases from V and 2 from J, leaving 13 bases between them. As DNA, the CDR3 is TGTGCCAGCAGCTTGGCTACAGTGAGGGTCACAGATACGCAGTATTTT. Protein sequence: CASSLATVRVTDTQYF.

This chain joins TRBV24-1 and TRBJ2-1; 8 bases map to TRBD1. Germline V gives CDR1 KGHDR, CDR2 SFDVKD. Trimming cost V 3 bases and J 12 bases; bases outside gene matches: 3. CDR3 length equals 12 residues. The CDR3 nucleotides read TGTGCCACCAGTGATCCAGGGGGCGTGCAGTTCTTC. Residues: CATSDPGGVQFF.

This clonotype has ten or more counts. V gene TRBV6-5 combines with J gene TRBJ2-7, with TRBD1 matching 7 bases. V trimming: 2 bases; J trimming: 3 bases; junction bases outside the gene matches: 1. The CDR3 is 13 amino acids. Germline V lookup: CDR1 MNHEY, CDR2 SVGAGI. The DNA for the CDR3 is TGTGCCAGCAGTTACGGGACAGTCTACGAGCAGTACTTC. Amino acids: CASSYGTVYEQYF.

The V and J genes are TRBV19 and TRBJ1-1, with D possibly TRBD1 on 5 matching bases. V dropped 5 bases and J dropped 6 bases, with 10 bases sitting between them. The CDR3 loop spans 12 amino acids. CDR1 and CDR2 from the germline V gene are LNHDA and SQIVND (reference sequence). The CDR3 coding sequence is TGTGCCAGTAGTCCACCGGGACCTGAAGCTTTCTTT. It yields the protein CASSPPGPEAFF. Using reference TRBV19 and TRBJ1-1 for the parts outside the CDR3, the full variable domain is DGGITQSPKYLFRKEGQNVTLSCEQNLNHDAMYWYRQDPGQGLRLIYYSQIVNDFQKGDIAEGYSVSREKKESFPLTVTSAQKNPTAFYLCASSPPGPEAFFGQGTRLTVV.

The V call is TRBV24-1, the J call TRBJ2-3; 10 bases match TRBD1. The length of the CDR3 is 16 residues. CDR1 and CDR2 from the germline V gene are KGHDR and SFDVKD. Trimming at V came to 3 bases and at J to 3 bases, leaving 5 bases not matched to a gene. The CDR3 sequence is CATSDKRQGATDTQYF. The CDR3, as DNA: TGTGCCACCAGTGATAAAAGACAGGGGGCGACAGATACGCAGTATTTT.

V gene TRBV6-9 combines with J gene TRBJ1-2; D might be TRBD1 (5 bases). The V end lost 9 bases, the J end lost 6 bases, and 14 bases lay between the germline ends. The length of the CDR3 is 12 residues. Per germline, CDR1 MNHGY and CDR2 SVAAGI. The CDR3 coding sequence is TGTGCCAGAGAGGGGAATCATCATGGCTACACCTTC. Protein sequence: CAREGNHHGYTF.

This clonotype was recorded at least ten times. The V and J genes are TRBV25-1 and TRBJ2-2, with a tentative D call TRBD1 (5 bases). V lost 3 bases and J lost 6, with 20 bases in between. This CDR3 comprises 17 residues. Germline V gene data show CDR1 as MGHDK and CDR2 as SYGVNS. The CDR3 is CASSDPGPERIAGELFF. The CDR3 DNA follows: TGTGCCAGCAGTGACCCAGGGCCGGAGAGAATCGCCGGGGAGCTGTTTTTT. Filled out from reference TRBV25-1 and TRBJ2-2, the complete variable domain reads EADIYQTPRYLVIGTGKKITLECSQTMGHDKMYWYQQDPGMELHLIHYSYGVNSTEKGDLSSESTVSRIRTEHFPLTLESARPSHTSQYLCASSDPGPERIAGELFFGEGSRLTVL.

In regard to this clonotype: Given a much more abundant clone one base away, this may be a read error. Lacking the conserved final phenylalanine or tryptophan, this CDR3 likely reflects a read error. CDR3 sequence reads: CASSLFFIDEQYL. The CDR3 DNA reads as TGTGCCAGCAGTTTATTTTTTATCGACGAGCAGTACCTC. This sequence joins TRBV12-3 or TRBV12-4 and TRBJ2-7; D is unresolved. Trimming removed 2 bases from V and 5 bases from J, with 10 bases in between. This CDR3 region has 13 residues.

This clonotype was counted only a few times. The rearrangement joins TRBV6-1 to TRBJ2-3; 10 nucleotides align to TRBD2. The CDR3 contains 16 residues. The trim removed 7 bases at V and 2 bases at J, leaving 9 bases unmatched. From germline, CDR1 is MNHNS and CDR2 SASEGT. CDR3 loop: CASNPVAGGDTDTQYF. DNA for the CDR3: TGTGCCAGCAACCCGGTAGCGGGGGGTGACACAGATACGCAGTATTTT.

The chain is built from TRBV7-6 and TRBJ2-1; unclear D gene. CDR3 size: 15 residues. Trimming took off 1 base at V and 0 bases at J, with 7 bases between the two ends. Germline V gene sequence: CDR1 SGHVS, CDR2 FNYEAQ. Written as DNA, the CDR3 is TGTGCCAGCAGCTTAGAACACCTCTCCTACAATGAGCAGTTCTTC. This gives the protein CASSLEHLSYNEQFF.

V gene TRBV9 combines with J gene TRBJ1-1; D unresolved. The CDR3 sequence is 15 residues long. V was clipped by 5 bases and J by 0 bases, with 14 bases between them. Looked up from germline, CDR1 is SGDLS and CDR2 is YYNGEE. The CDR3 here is CASRDAKTLNTEAFF. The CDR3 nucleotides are TGTGCCAGCAGAGACGCGAAGACACTGAACACTGAAGCTTTCTTT.

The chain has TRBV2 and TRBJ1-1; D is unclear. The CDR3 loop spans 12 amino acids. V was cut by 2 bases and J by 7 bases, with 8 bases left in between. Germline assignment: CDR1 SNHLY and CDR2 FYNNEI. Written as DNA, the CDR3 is TGTGCCAGCAGTGAACGTCTCGGTGAAGCTTTCTTT. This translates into CASSERLGEAFF.